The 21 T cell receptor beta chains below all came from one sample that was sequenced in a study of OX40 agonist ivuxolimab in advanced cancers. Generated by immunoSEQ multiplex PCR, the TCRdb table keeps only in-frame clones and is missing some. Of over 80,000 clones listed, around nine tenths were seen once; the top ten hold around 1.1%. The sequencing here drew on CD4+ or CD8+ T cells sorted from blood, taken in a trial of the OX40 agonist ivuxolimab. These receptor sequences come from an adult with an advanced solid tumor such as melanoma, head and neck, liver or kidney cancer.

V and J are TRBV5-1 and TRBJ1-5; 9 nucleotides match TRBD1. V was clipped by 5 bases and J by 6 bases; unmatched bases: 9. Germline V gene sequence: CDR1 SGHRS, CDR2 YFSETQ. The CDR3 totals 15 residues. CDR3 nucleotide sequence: TGCGCCAGCAGTCGGACAGGGGAACTTGGTCAGCCCCAGCATTTT. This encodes CASSRTGELGQPQHF.

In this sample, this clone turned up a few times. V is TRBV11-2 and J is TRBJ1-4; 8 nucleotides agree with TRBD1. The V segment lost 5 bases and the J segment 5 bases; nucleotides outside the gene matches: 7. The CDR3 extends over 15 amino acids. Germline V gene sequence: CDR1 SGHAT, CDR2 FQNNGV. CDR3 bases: TGTGCCAGCAGCGAGAACAGGGGGTTCAATGAAAAACTGTTTTTT. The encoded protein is CASSENRGFNEKLFF.

CDR3 region: CASSTPESHEQYF. Here the CDR3 DNA reads TGTGCCAGCAGCACCCCCGAAAGCCACGAGCAGTACTTC. The genes are TRBV7-3 and TRBJ2-7; no clear D gene. The CDR3 is 13 residues long. Trimming took 5 bases from V and 5 from J, leaving 13 bases between them. Germline V gene lookup returns CDR1 SGHTA and CDR2 FQGTGA.

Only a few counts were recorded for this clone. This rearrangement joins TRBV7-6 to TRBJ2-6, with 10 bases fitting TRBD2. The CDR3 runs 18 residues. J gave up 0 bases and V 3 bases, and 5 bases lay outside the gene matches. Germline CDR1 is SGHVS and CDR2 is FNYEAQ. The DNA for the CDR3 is TGTGCCAGCAGCTTGATCGGACTAGCGGACTCTGGGGCCAACGTCCTGACTTTC. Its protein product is CASSLIGLADSGANVLTF.

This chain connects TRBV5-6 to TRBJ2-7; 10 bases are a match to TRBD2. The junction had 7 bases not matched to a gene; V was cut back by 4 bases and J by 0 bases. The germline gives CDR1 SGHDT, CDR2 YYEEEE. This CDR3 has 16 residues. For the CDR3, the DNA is TGTGCCAGCAGCCCCGGACTAGCGGCCCTCTCCTACGAGCAGTACTTC. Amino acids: CASSPGLAALSYEQYF.

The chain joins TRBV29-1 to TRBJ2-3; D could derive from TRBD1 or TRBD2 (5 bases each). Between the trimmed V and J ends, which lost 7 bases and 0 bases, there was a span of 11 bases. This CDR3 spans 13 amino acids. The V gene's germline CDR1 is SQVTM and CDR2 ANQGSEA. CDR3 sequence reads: CSARGGSTDTQYF. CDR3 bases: TGCAGCGCCCGGGGCGGGAGCACAGATACGCAGTATTTT.

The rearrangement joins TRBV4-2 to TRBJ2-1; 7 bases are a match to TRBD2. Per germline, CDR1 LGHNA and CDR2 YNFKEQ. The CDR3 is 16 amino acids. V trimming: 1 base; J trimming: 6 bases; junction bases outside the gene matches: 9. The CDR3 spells CASSQGVAGASNEQFF. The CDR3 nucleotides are TGTGCCAGCAGCCAAGGCGTAGCGGGTGCAAGCAATGAGCAGTTCTTC.

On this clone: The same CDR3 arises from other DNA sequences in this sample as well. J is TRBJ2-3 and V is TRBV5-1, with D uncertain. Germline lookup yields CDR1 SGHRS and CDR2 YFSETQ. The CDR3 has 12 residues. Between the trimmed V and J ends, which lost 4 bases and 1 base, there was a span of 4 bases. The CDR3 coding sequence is TGCGCCAGCAGCCTCCGCACAGATACGCAGTATTTT. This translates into CASSLRTDTQYF.

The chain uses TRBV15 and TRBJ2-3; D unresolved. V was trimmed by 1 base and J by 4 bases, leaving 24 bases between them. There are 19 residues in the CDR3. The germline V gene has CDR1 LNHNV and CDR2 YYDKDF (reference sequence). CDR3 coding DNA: TGTGCCACCAGCAGAGCCCGTAAATCAATAGCCGCGAGGCCAGATACGCAGTATTTT. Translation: CATSRARKSIAARPDTQYF.

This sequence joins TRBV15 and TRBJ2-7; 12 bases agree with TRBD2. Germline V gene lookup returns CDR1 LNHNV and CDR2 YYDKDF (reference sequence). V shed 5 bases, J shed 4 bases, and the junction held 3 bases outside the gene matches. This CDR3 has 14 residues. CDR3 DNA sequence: TGTGCCACCAGCGCTCTAGCGGGAGGGTACGAGCAGTACTTC. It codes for CATSALAGGYEQYF.

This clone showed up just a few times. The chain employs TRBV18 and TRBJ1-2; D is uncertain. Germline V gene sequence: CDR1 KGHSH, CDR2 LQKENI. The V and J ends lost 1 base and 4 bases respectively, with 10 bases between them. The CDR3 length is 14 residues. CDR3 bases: TGTGCCAGCTCACCACAACCAGGAGGCTATGGCTACACCTTC. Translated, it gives CASSPQPGGYGYTF.

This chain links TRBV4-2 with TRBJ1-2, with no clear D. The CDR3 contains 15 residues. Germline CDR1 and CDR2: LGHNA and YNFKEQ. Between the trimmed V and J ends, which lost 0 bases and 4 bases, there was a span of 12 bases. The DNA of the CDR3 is TGTGCCAGCAGCCAAGATAGGTCAGGCCCCTATGGCTACACCTTC. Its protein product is CASSQDRSGPYGYTF.

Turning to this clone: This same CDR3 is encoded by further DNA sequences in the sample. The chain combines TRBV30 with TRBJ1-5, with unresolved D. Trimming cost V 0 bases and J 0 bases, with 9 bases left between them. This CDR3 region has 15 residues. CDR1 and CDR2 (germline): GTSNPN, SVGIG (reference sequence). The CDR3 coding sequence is TGTGCCTGGAGTGTACGGGCGGATAGCAATCAGCCCCAGCATTTT. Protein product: CAWSVRADSNQPQHF.

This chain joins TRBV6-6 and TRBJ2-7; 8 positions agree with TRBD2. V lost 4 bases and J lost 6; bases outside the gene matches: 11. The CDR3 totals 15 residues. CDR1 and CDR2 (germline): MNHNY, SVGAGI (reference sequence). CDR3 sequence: CASSSWDRGGGEQYF. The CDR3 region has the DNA TGTGCCAGCAGTTCCTGGGACCGGGGGGGTGGCGAGCAGTACTTC.

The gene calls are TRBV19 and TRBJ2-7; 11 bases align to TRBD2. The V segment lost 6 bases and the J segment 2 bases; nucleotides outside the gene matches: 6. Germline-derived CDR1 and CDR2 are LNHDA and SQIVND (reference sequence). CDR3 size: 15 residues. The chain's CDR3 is CASRLAGAGPYEQYF. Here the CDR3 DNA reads TGTGCCAGTAGACTAGCGGGAGCGGGCCCCTACGAGCAGTACTTC.

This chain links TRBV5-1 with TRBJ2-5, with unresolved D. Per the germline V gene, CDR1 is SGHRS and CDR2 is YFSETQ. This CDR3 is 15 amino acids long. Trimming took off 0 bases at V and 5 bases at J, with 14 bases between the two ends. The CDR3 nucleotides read TGCGCCAGCAGCTTGGGGGCAGGCGGTTGGGAGACCCAGTACTTC. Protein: CASSLGAGGWETQYF.

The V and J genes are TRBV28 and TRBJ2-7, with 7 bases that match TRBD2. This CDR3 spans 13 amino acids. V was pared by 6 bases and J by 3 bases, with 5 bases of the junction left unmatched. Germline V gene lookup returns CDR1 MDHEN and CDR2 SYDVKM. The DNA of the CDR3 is TGTGCCAGCAGGCCGGCGGGAGTCTACGAGCAGTACTTC. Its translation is CASRPAGVYEQYF.

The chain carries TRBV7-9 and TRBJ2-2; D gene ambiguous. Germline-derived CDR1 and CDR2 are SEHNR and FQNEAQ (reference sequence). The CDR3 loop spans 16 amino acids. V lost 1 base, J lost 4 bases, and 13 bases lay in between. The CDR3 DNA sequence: TGTGCCAGCAGCTTAGTCCCAGGTACGACCACCGGGGAGCTGTTTTTT. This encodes CASSLVPGTTTGELFF.

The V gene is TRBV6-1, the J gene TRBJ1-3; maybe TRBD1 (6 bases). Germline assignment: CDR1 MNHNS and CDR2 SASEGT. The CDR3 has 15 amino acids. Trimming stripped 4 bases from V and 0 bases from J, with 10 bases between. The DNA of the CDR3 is TGTGCCAGCAGTGGGGGACAATTCTCTGGAAACACCATATATTTT. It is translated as CASSGGQFSGNTIYF.

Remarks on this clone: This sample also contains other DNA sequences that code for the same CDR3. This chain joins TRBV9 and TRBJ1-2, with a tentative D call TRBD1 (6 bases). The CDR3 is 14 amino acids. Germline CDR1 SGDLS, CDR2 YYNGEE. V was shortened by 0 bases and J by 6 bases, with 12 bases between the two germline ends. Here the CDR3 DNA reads TGTGCCAGCAGCGTAGAGGGGGGATTGGATGGCTACACCTTC. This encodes CASSVEGGLDGYTF.

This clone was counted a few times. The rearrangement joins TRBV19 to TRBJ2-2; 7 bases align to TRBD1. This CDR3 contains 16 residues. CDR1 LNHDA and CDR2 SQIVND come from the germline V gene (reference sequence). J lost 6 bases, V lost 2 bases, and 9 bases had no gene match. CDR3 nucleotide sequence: TGTGCCAGTAGTATACCCACCCGGACAGGATCCGGGGAGCTGTTTTTT. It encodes CASSIPTRTGSGELFF.